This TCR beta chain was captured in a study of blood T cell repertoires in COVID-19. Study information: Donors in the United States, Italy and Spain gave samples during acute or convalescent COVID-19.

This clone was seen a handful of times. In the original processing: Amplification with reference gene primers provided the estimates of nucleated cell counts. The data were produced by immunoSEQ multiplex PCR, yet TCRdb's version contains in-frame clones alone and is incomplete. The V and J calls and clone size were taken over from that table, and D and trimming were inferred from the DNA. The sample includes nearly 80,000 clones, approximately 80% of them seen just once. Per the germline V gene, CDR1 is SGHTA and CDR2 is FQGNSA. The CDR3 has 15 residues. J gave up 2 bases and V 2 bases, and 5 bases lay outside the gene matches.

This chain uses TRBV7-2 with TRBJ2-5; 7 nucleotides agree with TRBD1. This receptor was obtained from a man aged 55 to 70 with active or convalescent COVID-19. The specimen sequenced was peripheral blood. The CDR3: CASSLPSGQQETQYF. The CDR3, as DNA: TGTGCCAGCAGCTTACCTTCGGGACAGCAAGAGACCCAGTACTTC.